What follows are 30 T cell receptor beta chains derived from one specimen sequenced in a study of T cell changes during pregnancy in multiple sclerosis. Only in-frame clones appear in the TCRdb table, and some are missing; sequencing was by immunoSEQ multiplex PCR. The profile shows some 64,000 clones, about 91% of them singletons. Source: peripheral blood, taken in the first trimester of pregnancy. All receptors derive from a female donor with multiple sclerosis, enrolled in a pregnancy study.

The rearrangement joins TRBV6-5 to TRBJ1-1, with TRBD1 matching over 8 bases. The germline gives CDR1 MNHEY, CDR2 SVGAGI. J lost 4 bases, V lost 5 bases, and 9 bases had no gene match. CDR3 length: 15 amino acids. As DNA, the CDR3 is TGTGCCAGCAGTCTCCGGACAGGGTTGGCCACTGAAGCTTTCTTT. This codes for CASSLRTGLATEAFF.

The CDR3 DNA sequence: TGTGCCAGCAGCTTGGGTACAGCAGGTACGCAGTATTTT. Protein sequence: CASSLGTAGTQYF. The chain uses TRBV5-8 and TRBJ2-3; D not resolved. The CDR3 is 13 residues long. V lost 0 bases and J 8 bases, leaving 10 bases between the germline ends. Germline V gives CDR1 SGHTS, CDR2 YDEGEE. The entire variable domain, with the rest obtained from reference TRBV5-8 and TRBJ2-3, is as follows: EAGVTQSPTHLIKTRGQQATLRCSPISGHTSVYWYQQALGLGLQFLLWYDEGEERNRGNFPPRFSGRQFPNYSSELNVNALELEDSALYLCASSLGTAGTQYFGPGTRLTVL.

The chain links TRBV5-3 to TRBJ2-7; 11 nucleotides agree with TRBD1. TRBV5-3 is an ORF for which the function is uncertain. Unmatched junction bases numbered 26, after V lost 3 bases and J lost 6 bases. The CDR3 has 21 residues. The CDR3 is CARSCGGDRTGGVGRPLEQYF. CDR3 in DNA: TGTGCCAGAAGCTGTGGAGGGGATAGGACAGGGGGCGTCGGGAGACCCCTCGAGCAGTACTTC.

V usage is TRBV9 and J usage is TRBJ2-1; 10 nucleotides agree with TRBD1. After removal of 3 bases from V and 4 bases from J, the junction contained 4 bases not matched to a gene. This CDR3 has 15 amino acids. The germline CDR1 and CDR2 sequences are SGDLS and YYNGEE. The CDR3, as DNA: TGTGCCAGCAGCGCCCGGGACAGGGGATACAATGAGCAGTTCTTC. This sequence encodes CASSARDRGYNEQFF.

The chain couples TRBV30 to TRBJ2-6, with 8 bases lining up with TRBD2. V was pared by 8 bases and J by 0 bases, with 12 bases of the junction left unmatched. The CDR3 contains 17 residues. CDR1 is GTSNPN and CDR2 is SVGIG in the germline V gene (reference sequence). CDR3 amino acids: CAVTRGGSRSGANVLTF. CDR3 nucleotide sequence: TGTGCCGTCACACGGGGGGGAAGTCGCTCTGGGGCCAACGTCCTGACTTTC. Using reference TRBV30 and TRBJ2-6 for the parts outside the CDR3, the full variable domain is SQTIHQWPATLVQPVGSPLSLECTVEGTSNPNLYWYRQAAGRGLQLLFYSVGIGQISSEVPQNLSASRPQDRQFILSSKKLLLSDSGFYLCAVTRGGSRSGANVLTFGAGSRLTVL.

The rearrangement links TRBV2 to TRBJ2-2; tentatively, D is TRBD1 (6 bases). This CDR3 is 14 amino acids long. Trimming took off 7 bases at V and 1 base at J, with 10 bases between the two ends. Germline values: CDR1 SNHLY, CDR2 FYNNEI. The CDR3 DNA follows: TGTGCCAGCACTGGACAGCTGAACACCGGGGAGCTGTTTTTT. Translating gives CASTGQLNTGELFF.

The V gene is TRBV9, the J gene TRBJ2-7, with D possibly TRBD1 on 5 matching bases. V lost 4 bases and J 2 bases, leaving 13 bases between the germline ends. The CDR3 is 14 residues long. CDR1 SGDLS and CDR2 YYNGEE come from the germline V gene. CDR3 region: CASSPGHGAYEQYF. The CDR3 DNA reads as TGTGCCAGCAGCCCCGGACACGGAGCCTACGAGCAGTACTTC.

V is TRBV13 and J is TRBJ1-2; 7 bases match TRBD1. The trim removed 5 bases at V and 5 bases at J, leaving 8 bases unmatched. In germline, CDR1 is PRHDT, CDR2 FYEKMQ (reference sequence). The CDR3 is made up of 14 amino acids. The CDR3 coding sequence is TGTGCCAGCAGCCCCGGGACAGCTCGTTATGGCTACACCTTC. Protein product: CASSPGTARYGYTF.

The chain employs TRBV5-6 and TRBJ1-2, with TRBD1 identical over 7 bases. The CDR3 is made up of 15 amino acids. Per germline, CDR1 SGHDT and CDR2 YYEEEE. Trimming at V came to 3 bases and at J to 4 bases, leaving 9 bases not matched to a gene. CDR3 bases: TGTGCCAGCAGCTCCCGACAGGGTGGTACCTATGGCTACACCTTC. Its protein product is CASSSRQGGTYGYTF.

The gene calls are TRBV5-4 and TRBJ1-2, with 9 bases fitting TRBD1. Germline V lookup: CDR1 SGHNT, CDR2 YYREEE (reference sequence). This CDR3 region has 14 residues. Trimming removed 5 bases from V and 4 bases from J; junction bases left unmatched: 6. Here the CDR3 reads CASRRQGGTYGYTF. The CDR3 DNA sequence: TGTGCCAGCAGGCGACAGGGGGGGACCTATGGCTACACCTTC.

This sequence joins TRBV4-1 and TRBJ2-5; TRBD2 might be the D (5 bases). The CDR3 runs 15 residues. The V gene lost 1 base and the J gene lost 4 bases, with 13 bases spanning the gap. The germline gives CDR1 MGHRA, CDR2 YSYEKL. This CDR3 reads CASSQVRGSRETQYF. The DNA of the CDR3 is TGCGCCAGCAGCCAAGTTCGGGGTTCACGAGAGACCCAGTACTTC.

The CDR3 DNA follows: TGTGCCAGCAGACTAAGCGGCACCGGGGAGCTGTTTTTT. Its translation is CASRLSGTGELFF. The chain combines TRBV6-6 with TRBJ2-2; the D gene is possibly TRBD2 (5 bases). The CDR3 runs to 13 residues. From germline, CDR1 is MNHNY and CDR2 SVGAGI (reference sequence). The V gene lost 6 bases and the J gene lost 4 bases, with 9 bases spanning the gap.

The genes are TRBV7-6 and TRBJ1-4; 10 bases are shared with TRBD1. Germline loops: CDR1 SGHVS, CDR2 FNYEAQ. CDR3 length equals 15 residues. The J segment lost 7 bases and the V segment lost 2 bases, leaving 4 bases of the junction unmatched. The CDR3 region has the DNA TGTGCCAGCAGCTTATCCCGGGACAGGGGTGAAAAACTGTTTTTT. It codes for CASSLSRDRGEKLFF.

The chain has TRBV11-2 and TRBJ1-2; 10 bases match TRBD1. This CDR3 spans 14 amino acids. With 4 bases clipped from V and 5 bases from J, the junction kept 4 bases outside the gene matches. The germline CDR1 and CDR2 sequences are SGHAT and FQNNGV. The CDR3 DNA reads TGTGCCAGCAGCTGGGACAGGGGCACTTATGGCTACACCTTC. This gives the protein CASSWDRGTYGYTF.

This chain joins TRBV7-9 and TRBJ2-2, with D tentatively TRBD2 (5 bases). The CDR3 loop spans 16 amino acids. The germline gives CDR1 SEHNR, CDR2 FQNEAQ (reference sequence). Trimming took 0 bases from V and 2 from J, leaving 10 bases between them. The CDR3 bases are TGTGCCAGCAGCTTAGCTCGCGGACTCAACACCGGGGAGCTGTTTTTT. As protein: CASSLARGLNTGELFF.

CDR3 sequence: CASSLGWASGNTIYF. DNA for the CDR3: TGCGCCAGCAGCTTGGGTTGGGCCTCGGGAAACACCATATATTTT. The rearrangement links TRBV5-1 to TRBJ1-3; no clear D. Germline lookup yields CDR1 SGHRS and CDR2 YFSETQ. Deletions cut 0 bases from V and 4 bases from J, with 11 bases between. The CDR3 contains 15 residues.

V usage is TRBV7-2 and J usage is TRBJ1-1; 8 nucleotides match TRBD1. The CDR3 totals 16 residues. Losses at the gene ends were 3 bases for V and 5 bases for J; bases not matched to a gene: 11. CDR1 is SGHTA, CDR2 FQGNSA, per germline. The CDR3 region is CASSFLRGDRGTEAFF. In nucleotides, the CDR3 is TGTGCCAGCAGCTTCCTACGGGGCGACAGGGGAACTGAAGCTTTCTTT.

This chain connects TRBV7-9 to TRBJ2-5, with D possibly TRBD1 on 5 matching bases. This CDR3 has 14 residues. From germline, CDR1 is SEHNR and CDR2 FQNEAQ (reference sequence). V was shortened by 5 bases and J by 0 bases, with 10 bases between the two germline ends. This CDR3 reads CASSPRQNQETQYF. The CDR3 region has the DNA TGTGCCAGCAGCCCCCGACAGAACCAAGAGACCCAGTACTTC. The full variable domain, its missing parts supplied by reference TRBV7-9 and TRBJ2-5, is DTGVSQNPRHKITKRGQNVTFRCDPISEHNRLYWYRQTLGQGPEFLTYFQNEAQLEKSRLLSDRFSAERPKGSFSTLEIQRTEQGDSAMYLCASSPRQNQETQYFGPGTRLLVL.

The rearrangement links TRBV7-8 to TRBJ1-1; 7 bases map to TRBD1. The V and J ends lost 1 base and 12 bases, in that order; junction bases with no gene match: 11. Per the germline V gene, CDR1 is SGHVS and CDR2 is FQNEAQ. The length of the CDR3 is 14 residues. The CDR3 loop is CASSLVSAGGETFF. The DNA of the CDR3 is TGTGCCAGCAGCTTAGTCTCGGCAGGGGGAGAGACTTTCTTT.

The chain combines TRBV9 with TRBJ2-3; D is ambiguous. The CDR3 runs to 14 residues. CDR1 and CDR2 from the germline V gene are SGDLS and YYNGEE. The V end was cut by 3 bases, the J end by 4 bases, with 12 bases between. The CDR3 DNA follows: TGTGCCAGCAGCGCCTCTCGGTTTGCAGATACGCAGTATTTT. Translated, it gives CASSASRFADTQYF.

The CDR3: CASSVGGDRHTDTQYF. In DNA form, the CDR3 reads TGTGCCAGCAGCGTAGGGGGGGACAGACACACAGATACGCAGTATTTT. The J gene is TRBJ2-3, the V gene TRBV9; the D gene is possibly TRBD1 (7 bases). This CDR3 region has 16 residues. CDR1 is SGDLS and CDR2 is YYNGEE in the germline V gene. Trimming removed 0 bases from V and 2 bases from J, with 13 bases in between.

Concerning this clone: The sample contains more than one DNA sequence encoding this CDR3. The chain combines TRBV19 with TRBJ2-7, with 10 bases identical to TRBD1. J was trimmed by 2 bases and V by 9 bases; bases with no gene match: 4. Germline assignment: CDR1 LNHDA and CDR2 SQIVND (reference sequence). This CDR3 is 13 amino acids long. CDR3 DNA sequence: TGTGCCAGCACCGGGACAGGGGCCTACGAGCAGTACTTC. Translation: CASTGTGAYEQYF.

Here the CDR3 reads CASTPGGQGFYGYTF. In nucleotides, the CDR3 is TGTGCCAGTACCCCCGGCGGGCAGGGGTTCTATGGCTACACCTTC. The chain carries TRBV19 and TRBJ1-2; the D gene is possibly TRBD1 (6 bases). V gave up 7 bases and J gave up 4 bases, with 19 bases separating them. Per germline, CDR1 LNHDA and CDR2 SQIVND (reference sequence). There are 15 residues in the CDR3.

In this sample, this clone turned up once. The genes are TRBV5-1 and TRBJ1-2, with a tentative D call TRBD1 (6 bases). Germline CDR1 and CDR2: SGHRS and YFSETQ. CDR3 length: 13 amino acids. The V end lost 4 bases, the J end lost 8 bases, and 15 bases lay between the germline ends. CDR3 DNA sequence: TGCGCCAGCAGCCACGACAGGCCGAAAGGCTACACCTTC. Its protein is CASSHDRPKGYTF.

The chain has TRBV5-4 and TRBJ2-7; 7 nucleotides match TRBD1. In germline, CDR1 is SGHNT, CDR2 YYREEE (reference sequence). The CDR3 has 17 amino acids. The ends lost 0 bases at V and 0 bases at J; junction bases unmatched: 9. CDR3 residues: CASSLAPGQRTSYEQYF. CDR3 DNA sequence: TGTGCCAGCAGCTTGGCCCCGGGACAGCGTACCTCCTACGAGCAGTACTTC.

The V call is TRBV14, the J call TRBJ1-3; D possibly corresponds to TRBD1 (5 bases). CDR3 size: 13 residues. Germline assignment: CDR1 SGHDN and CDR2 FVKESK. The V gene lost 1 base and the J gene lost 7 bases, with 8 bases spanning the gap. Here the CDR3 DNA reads TGTGCCAGCAGCCAAGTTGGGGGGAACACCATATATTTT. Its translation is CASSQVGGNTIYF. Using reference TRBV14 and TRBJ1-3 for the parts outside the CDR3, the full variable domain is EAGVTQFPSHSVIEKGQTVTLRCDPISGHDNLYWYRRVMGKEIKFLLHFVKESKQDESGMPNNRFLAERTGGTYSTLKVQPAELEDSGVYFCASSQVGGNTIYFGEGSWLTVV.

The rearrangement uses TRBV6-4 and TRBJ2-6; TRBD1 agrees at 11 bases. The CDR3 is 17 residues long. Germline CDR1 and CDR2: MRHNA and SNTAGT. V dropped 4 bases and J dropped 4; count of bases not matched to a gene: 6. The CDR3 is CASSVGTGGSGANVLTF. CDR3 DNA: TGTGCCAGCAGTGTCGGGACAGGGGGATCCGGGGCCAACGTCCTGACTTTC.

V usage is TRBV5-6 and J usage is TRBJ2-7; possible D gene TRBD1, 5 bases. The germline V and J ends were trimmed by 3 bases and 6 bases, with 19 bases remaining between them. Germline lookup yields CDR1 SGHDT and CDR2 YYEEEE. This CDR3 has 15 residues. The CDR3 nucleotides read TGTGCCAGCAGCTCCGGTTGGGGCCCCTCGGGCGAGCAGTACTTC. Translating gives CASSSGWGPSGEQYF.

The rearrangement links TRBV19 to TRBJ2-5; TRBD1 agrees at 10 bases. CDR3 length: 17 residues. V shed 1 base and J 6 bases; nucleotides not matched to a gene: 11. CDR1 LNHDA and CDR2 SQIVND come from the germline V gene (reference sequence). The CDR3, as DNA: TGTGCCAGTAGTATAGGGAAAAGGGACAGGGGATTTCAGACCCAGTACTTC. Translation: CASSIGKRDRGFQTQYF.

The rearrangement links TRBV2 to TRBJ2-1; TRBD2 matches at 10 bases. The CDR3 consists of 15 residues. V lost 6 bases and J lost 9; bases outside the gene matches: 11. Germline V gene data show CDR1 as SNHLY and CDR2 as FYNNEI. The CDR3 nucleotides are TGTGCCAGCAGGGAAAACCTAGCGGGAGTTGGTGAGCAGTTCTTC. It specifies CASRENLAGVGEQFF.